Included here is one TCR beta chain sequence, with context. What it binds is unknown. The data derive from a study of T cell responses to AZD1222 COVID-19 vaccine. Whole-study findings and limits: Repertoire sampling was restricted to post-peak T cell response timepoints.

Between the trimmed V and J ends, which lost 6 bases and 6 bases, there was a span of 14 bases. Germline V gives CDR1 LNHDA, CDR2 SQIVND (reference sequence). CDR3 length equals 13 residues. TCRdb's table, derived via immunoSEQ multiplex PCR, lists solely in-frame clones and lacks some. This table holds 95,000 to 150,000 clones, over 75% found once. The gene calls are TRBV19 and TRBJ1-2; no firm D call. Sample: peripheral blood, taken on day 0 of AZD1222 vaccination. This TCR was sampled from an adult in good health. The CDR3 loop reads CASRALASHGYTF. CDR3 sequence (DNA): TGTGCCAGTAGGGCCCTCGCCTCCCATGGCTACACCTTC.